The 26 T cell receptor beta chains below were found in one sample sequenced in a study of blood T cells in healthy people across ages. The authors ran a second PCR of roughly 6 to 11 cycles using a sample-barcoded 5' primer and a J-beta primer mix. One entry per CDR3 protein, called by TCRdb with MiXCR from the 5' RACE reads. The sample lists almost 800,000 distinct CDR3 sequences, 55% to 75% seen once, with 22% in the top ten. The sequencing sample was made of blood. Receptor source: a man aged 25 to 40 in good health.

The DNA of the CDR3 is TGTGCCAGCAGCTCCCAGGGAGGACCGGGACTAGCGAGCCCAAGCTCCTACAATGAGCAGTTCTTC. Protein product: CASSSQGGPGLASPSSYNEQFF. V usage is TRBV7-3 and J usage is TRBJ2-1; 10 bases are a match to TRBD2. The V gene's germline CDR1 is SGHTA and CDR2 FQGTGA. The CDR3 length is 22 residues. With V trimmed by 4 bases and J by 0 bases, 21 bases remained unmatched.

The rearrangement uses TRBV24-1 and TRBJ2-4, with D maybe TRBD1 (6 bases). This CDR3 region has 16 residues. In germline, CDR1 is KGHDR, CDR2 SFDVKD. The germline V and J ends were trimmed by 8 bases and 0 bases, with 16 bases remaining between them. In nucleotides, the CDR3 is TGTGCCACCATTACAGGGAGTCCCCTAGCCAAAAACATTCAGTACTTC. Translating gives CATITGSPLAKNIQYF.

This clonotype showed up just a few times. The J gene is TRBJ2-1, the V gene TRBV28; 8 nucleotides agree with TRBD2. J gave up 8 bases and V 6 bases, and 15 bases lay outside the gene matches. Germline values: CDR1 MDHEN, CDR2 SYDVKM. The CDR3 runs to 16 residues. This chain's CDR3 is CASSYREGGSRYEQFF. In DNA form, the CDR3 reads TGTGCCAGCAGCTACCGGGAGGGCGGGAGTCGGTATGAGCAGTTCTTC.

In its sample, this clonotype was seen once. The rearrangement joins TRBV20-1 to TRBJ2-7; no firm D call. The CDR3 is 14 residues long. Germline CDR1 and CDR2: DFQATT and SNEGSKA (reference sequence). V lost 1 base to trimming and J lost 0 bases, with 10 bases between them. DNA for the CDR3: TGCAGTGCTAGAGTAGGTTGGAGCTCCTACGAGCAGTACTTC. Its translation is CSARVGWSSYEQYF.

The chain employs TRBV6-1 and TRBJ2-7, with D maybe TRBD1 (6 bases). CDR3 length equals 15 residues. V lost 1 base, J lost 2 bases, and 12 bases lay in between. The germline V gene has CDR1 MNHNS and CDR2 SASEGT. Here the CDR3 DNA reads TGTGCCAGCAGTGAAGAAGAGGACAGTCCCTACGAGCAGTACTTC. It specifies CASSEEEDSPYEQYF.

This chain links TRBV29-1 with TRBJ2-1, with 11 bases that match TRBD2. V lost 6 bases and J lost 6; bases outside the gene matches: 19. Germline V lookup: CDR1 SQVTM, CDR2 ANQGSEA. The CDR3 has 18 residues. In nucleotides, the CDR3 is TGCAGCGTCCGTCATAGCGGGAGGGCCGGTACTGGGTGCAATGAGCAGTTCTTC. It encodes CSVRHSGRAGTGCNEQFF.

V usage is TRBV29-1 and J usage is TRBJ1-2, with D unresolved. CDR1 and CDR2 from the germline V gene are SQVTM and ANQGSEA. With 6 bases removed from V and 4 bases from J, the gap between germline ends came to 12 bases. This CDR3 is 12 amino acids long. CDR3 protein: CSVSTAAYGYTF. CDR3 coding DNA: TGCAGCGTCTCTACGGCGGCCTATGGCTACACCTTC.

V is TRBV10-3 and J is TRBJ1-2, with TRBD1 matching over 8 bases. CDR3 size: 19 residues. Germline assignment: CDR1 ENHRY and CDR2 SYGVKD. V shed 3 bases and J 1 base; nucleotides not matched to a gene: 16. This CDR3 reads CAISDLGRRAGGGNYGYTF. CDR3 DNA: TGTGCCATCAGTGACCTCGGGCGCCGAGCAGGGGGCGGTAACTATGGCTACACCTTC.

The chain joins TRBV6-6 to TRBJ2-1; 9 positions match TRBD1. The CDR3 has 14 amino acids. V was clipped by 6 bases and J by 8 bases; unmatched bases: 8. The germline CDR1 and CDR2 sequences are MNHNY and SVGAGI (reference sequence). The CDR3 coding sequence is TGTGCCAGCAGACTGTCCCGGGACAGGGATGAGCAGTTCTTC. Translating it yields CASRLSRDRDEQFF.

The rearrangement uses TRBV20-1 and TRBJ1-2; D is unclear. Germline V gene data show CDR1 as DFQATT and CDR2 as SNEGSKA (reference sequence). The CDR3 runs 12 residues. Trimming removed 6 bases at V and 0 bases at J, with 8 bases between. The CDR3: CSAQDSNYGYTF. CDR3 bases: TGCAGTGCCCAGGATTCTAACTATGGCTACACCTTC.

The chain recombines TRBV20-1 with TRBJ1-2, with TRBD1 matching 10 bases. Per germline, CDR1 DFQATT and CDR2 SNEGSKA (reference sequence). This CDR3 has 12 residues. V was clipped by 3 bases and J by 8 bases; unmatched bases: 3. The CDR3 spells CSASGTGAGYTF. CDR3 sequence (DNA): TGCAGTGCTAGTGGGACAGGGGCAGGCTACACCTTC.

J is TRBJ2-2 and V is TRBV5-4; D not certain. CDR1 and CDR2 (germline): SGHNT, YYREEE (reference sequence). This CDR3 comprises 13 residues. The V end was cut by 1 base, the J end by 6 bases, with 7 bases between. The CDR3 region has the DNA TGTGCCAGCAGCTTGTCGGTCGCCGGGGAGCTGTTTTTT. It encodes CASSLSVAGELFF.

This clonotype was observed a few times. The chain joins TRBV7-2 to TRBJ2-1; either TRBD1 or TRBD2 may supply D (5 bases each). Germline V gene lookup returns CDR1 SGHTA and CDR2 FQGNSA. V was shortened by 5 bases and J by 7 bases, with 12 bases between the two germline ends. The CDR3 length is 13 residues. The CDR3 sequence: CASSPRGPNEQFF. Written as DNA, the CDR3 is TGTGCCAGCAGCCCACGGGGACCAAATGAGCAGTTCTTC.

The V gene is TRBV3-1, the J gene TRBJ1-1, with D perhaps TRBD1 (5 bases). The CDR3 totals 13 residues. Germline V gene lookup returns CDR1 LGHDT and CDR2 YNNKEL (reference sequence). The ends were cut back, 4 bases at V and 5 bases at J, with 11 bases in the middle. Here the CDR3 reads CASSRSGQTEAFF. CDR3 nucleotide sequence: TGTGCCAGCAGCCGTTCAGGGCAAACTGAAGCTTTCTTT.

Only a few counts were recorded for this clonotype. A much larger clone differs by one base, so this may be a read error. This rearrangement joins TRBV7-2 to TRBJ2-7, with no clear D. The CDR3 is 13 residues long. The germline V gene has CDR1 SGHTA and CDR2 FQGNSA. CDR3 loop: CASGLVETYEQYF. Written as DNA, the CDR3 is TGTGCCAGCGGCTTAGTGGAAACCTACGAGCAGTACTTC.

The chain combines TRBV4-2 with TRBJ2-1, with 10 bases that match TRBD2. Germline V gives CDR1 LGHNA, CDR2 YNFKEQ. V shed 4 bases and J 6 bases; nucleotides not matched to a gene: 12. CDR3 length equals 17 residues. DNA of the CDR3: TGTGCCAGCAGCCTGACCGCCGGGACTAGCGTATTCAATGAGCAGTTCTTC. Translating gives CASSLTAGTSVFNEQFF.

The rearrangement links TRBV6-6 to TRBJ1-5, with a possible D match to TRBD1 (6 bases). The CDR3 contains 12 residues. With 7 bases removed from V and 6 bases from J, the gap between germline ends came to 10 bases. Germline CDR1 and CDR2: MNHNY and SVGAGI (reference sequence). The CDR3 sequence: CASTGGTQPQHF. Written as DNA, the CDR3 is TGTGCCAGCACGGGGGGCACTCAGCCCCAGCATTTT.

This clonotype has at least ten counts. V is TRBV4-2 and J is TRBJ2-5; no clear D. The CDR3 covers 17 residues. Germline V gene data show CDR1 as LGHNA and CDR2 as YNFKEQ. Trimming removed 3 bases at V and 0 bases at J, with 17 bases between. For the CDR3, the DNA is TGTGCCAGCAGCCATGTCGTGGGCGGAGAGTACCAAGAGACCCAGTACTTC. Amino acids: CASSHVVGGEYQETQYF.

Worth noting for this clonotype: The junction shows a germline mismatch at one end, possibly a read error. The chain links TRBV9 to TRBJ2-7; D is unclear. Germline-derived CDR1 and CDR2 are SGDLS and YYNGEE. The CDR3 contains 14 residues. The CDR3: CASGVGQENYEQYF. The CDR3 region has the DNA TGTGCCAGCGGCGTAGGGCAGGAAAACTACGAGCAGTACTTC.

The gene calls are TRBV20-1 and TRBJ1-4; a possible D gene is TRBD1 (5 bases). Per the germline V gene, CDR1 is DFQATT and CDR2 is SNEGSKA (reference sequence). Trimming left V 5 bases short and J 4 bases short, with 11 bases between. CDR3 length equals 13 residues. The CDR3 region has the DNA TGCAGTGCTCACCGGGACGGTAATGAAAAACTGTTTTTT. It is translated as CSAHRDGNEKLFF.

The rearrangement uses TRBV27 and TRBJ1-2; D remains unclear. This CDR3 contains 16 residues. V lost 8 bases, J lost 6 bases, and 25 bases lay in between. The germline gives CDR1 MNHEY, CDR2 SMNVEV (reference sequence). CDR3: CASSHLKTPYDHGYTF. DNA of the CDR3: TGTGCCAGCTCCCACCTCAAGACTCCCTATGATCATGGCTACACCTTC.

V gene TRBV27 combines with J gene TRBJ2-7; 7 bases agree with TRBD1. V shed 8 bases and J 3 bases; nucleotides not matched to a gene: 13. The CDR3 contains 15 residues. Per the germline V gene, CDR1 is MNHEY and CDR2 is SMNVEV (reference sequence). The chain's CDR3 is CASLKITGAGYEQYF. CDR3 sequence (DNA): TGTGCCAGCCTCAAAATAACAGGGGCCGGCTACGAGCAGTACTTC.

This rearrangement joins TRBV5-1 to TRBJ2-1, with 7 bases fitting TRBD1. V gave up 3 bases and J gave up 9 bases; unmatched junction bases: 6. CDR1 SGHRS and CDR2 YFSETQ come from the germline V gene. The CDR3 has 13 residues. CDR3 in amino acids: CASSSHRGGEQFF. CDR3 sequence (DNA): TGCGCCAGCAGCTCTCACAGGGGCGGTGAGCAGTTCTTC.

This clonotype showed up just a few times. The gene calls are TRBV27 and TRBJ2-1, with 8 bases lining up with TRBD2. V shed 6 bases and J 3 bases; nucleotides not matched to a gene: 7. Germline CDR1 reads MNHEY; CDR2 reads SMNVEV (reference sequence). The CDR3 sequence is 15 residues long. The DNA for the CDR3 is TGTGCCAGCAGCCCCATAGCGGGAATCTACAATGAGCAGTTCTTC. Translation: CASSPIAGIYNEQFF.

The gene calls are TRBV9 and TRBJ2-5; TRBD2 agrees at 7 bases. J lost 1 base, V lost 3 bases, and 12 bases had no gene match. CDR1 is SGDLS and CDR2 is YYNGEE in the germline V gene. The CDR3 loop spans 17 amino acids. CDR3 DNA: TGTGCCAGCAGCGAGAGACGGGGAGGGCCCCTCCAAGAGACCCAGTACTTC. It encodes CASSERRGGPLQETQYF.

The CDR3 sequence: CSVEDRDQETQYF. In nucleotides, the CDR3 is TGCAGCGTCGAGGACAGGGACCAAGAGACCCAGTACTTC. The rearrangement uses TRBV29-1 and TRBJ2-5; TRBD1 agrees at 8 bases. CDR3 length: 13 amino acids. Germline CDR1 is SQVTM and CDR2 is ANQGSEA. The V gene end was trimmed by 6 bases and the J gene end by 0 bases; junction bases not matched to a gene: 3.